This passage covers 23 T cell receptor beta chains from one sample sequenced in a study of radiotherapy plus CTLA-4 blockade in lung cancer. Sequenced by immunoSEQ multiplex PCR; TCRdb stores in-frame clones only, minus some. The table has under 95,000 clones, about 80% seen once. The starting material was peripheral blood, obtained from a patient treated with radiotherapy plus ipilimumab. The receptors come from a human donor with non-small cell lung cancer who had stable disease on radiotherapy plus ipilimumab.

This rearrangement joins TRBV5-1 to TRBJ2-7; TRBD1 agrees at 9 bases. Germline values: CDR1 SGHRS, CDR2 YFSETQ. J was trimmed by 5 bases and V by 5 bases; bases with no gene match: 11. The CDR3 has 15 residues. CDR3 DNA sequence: TGCGCCAGCAGGGATGAGGGACAGGGTTTCGACGAGCAGTACTTC. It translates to CASRDEGQGFDEQYF.

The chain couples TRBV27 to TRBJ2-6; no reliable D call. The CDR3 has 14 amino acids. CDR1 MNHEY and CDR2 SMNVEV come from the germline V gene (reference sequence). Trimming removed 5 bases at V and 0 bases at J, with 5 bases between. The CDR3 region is CASSLRSGANVLTF. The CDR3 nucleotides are TGTGCCAGCAGTCTCCGCTCTGGGGCCAACGTCCTGACTTTC.

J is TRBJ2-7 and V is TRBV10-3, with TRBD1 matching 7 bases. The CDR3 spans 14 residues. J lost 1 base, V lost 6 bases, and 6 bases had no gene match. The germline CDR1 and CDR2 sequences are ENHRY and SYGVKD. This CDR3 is CAISPGTESYEQYF. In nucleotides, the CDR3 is TGTGCCATCAGCCCCGGGACAGAGTCCTACGAGCAGTACTTC.

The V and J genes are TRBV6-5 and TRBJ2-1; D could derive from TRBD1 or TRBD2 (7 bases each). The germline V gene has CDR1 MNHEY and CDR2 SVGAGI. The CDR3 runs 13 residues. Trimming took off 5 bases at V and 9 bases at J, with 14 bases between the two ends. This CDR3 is CASSESGGGEQFF. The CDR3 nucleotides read TGTGCCAGCAGTGAATCAGGGGGGGGTGAGCAGTTCTTC.

In nucleotides, the CDR3 is TGCAGCACCGAGGGGCAGGGGGCCGCTGAAGCTTTCTTT. Translation gives CSTEGQGAAEAFF. The rearrangement joins TRBV29-1 to TRBJ1-1; TRBD1 aligns across 8 bases. The CDR3 has 13 amino acids. V gave up 8 bases and J gave up 6 bases; unmatched junction bases: 11. CDR1 is SQVTM, CDR2 ANQGSEA, per germline.

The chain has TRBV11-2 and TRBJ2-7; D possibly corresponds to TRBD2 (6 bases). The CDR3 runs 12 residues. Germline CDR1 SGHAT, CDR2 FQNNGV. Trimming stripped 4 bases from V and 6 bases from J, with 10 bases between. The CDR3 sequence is CASSWRGGEQYF. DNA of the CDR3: TGTGCCAGCAGCTGGCGGGGAGGCGAGCAGTACTTC.

DNA for the CDR3: TGTGCCAGCAGCTTGTGGGTTGGGAACGAGCAGTACTTC. It yields the protein CASSLWVGNEQYF. The J gene is TRBJ2-7, the V gene TRBV7-3; D gene unclear. Germline CDR1 reads SGHTA; CDR2 reads FQGTGA. The CDR3 runs 13 residues. Between the trimmed V and J ends, which lost 3 bases and 5 bases, there was a span of 11 bases.

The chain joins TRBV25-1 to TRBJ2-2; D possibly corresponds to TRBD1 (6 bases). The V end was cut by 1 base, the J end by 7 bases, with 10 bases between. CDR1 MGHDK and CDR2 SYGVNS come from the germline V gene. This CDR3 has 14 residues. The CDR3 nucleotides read TGTGCCAGCAGTGAATCCACAGGGATCGGGGAGCTGTTTTTT. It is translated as CASSESTGIGELFF. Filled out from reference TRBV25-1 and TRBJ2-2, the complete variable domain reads EADIYQTPRYLVIGTGKKITLECSQTMGHDKMYWYQQDPGMELHLIHYSYGVNSTEKGDLSSESTVSRIRTEHFPLTLESARPSHTSQYLCASSESTGIGELFFGEGSRLTVL.

For the CDR3, the DNA is TGTGCCAGCAGCTTAGGTCCGGGCGGGAGAAATTCACCCCTCCACTTT. Protein sequence: CASSLGPGGRNSPLHF. The chain links TRBV7-8 to TRBJ1-6; no reliable D call. Trimming took 1 base from V and 7 from J, leaving 14 bases between them. The germline V gene has CDR1 SGHVS and CDR2 FQNEAQ. The length of the CDR3 is 16 residues.

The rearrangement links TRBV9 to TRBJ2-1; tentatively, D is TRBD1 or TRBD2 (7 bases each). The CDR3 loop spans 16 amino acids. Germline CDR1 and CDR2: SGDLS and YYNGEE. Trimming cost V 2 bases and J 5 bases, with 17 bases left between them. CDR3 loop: CASSVRQGGTHNEQFF. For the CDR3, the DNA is TGTGCCAGCAGCGTGAGACAGGGAGGGACCCACAATGAGCAGTTCTTC.

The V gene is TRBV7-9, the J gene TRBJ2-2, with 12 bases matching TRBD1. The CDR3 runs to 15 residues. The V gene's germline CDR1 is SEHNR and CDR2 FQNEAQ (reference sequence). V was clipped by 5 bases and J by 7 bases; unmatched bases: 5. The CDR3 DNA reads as TGTGCCAGCAGCAGGGACAGGGGGCTTAGCGGGGAGCTGTTTTTT. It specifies CASSRDRGLSGELFF.

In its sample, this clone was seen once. CDR3 coding DNA: TGTGCCAGCAGCTATGTTAACGATGGGAGTTCACCCCTCCACTTT. This sequence encodes CASSYVNDGSSPLHF. The chain employs TRBV7-3 and TRBJ1-6; D remains ambiguous. With 4 bases removed from V and 9 bases from J, the gap between germline ends came to 16 bases. Germline V gives CDR1 SGHTA, CDR2 FQGTGA. The CDR3 has 15 residues.

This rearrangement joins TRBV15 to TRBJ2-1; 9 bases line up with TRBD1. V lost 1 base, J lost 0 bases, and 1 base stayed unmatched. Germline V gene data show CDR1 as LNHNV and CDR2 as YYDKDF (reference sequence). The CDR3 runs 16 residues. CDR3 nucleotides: TGTGCCACCAGCAGAGCGACAGGGGGCTCCTACAATGAGCAGTTCTTC. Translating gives CATSRATGGSYNEQFF. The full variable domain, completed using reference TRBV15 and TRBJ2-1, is DAMVIQNPRYQVTQFGKPVTLSCSQTLNHNVMYWYQQKSSQAPKLLFHYYDKDFNNEADTPDNFQSRRPNTSFCFLDIRSPGLGDTAMYLCATSRATGGSYNEQFFGPGTRLTVL.

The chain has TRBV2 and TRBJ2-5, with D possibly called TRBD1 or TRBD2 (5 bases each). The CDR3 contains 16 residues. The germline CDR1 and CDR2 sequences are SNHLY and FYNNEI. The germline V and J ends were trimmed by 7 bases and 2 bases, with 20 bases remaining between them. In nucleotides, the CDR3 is TGTGCCAGCACCCAGGGCGGAGTGAGGGGACAAGAGACCCAGTACTTC. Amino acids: CASTQGGVRGQETQYF.

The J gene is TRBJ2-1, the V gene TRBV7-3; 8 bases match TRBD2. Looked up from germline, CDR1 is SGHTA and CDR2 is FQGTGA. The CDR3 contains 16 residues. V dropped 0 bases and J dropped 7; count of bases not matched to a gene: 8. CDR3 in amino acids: CASSLTPRGGRNEQFF. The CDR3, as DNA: TGTGCCAGCAGCTTAACCCCCCGGGGGGGCCGGAATGAGCAGTTCTTC.

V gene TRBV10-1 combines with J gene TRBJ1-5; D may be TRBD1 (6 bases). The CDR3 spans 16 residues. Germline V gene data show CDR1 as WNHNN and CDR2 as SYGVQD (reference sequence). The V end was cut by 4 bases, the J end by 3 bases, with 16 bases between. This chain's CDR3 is CASSVPWGHFNQPQHF. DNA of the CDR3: TGCGCCAGCAGTGTACCCTGGGGACACTTCAATCAGCCCCAGCATTTT.

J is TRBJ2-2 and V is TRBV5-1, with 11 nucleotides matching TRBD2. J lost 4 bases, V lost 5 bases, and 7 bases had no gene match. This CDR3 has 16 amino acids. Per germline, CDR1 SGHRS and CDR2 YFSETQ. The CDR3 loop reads CASRELAGEGTGELFF. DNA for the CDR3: TGCGCCAGCAGGGAACTAGCGGGAGAGGGCACCGGGGAGCTGTTTTTT. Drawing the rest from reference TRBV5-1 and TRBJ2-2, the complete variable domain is KAGVTQTPRYLIKTRGQQVTLSCSPISGHRSVSWYQQTPGQGLQFLFEYFSETQRNKGNFPGRFSGRQFSNSRSEMNVSTLELGDSALYLCASRELAGEGTGELFFGEGSRLTVL.

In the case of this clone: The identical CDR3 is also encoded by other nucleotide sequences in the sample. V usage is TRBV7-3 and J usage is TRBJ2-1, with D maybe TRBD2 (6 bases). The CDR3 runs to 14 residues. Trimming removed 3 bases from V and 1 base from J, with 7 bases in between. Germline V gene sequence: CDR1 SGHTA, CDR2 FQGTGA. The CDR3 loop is CASSLGGSYNEQFF. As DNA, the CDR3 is TGTGCCAGCAGCTTGGGGGGATCCTACAATGAGCAGTTCTTC.

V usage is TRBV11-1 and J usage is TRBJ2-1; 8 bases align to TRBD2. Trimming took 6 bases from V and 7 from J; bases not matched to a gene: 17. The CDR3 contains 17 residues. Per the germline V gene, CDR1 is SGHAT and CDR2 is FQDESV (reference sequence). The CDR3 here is CASSSRGRAGERNEQFF. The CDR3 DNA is TGTGCCAGCAGTTCCAGGGGACGAGCGGGAGAGAGGAATGAGCAGTTCTTC.

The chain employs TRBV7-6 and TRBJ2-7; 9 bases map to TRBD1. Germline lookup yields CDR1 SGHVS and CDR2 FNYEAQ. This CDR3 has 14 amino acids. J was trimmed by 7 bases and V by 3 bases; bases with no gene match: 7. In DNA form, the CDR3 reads TGTGCCAGCAGCTTGGGTGGGACAGGGAGAGAGCAGTACTTC. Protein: CASSLGGTGREQYF.

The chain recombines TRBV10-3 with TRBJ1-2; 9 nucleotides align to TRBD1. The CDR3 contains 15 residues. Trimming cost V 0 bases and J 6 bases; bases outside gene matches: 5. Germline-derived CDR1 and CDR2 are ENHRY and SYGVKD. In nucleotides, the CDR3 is TGTGCCATCAGTGAGTCGGACAGGGGTAAAAATGGCTACACCTTC. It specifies CAISESDRGKNGYTF.

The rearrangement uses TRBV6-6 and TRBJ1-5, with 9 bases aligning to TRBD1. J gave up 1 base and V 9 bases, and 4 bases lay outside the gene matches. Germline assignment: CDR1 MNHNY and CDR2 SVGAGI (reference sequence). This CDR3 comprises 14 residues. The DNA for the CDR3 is TGTGCCAGTAAACAGGGGGCCAGCAATCAGCCCCAGCATTTT. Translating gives CASKQGASNQPQHF.

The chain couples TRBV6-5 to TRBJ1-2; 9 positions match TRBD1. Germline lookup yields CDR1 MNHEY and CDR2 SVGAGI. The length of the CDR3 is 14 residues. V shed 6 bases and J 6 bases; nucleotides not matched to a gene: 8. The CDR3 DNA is TGTGCCAGCAGGGGGACAGGGAGAAAGGATGGCTACACCTTC. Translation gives CASRGTGRKDGYTF.